Described below is a single TCR beta chain sequence and its context. Its antigen is not identified. One end of the junction fails to match germline, which may point to a read error. The sample belongs to a study of T cell responses to AZD1222 COVID-19 vaccine. Study at large: Second doses that came at about 4 or about 12 weeks were put together.

Germline V gives CDR1 SQVTM, CDR2 ANQGSEA. This CDR3 contains 11 residues. The method was immunoSEQ multiplex PCR; TCRdb's version includes in-frame clones alone and lacks a portion of them. The repertoire holds about 160,000 clones, with roughly 93% as singletons. Study-wide results and limits: Most donors were white British, females outnumbered males, and clonal diversity was possibly underestimated.

Sequencing was performed on peripheral blood, taken on day 0 of AZD1222 vaccination. The chain carries TRBV29-1 and TRBJ2-3, with D tentatively TRBD1 or TRBD2 (6 bases each). The TCR sequence derives from an adult in good health. The CDR3 nucleotides read TGCAGCGTTGCAGACGGGGGCCGTAGAGATTTT. Its translation: CSVADGGRRDF.